What follows is one T cell receptor (beta chain) and its context. Only in-frame clones appear in the TCRdb table, and some are missing; sequencing was by immunoSEQ multiplex PCR. The sample shows some 80,000 clones, around 90% of them seen only once. Per germline, CDR1 MNHEY and CDR2 SVGAGI. The CDR3 runs to 14 residues. Trimming took off 5 bases at V and 4 bases at J, with 14 bases between the two ends. The data derive from a study of OX40 agonist ivuxolimab in advanced cancers. Study at large: Each dose-escalation patient presented with hepatocellular carcinoma, melanoma, renal cell or head and neck cancer.

The sequence derives from an adult with an advanced solid tumor such as melanoma, head and neck, liver or kidney cancer. The chain links TRBV6-5 to TRBJ1-2; a possible D gene is TRBD1 (5 bases). The source was CD4+ or CD8+ T cells sorted from blood, collected in a trial of the OX40 agonist ivuxolimab. The CDR3 is CASSGRAGVYGYTF. The CDR3 DNA follows: TGTGCCAGCAGTGGGCGGGCGGGGGTCTATGGCTACACCTTC.